The entry below describes one T cell receptor (beta chain). Antigen unknown. Libraries were prepared by immunoSEQ multiplex PCR; TCRdb keeps only in-frame clonotypes and omits some of them. Of roughly 2,300,000 clones listed, just under 95% are singletons. The data were taken from a study of shared clonotypes between healthy human individuals. Study conclusions and caveats: When naive CD4 clonotypes were compared across several donors, around 5% were shared. The study sampled only blood, and tissue repertoires likely differ. In general, naive subsets displayed greater estimated richness than memory subsets did. Donors were few, which limited the genetic and exposure-history diversity represented.

CDR3 length: 13 residues. Trimming removed 7 bases from V and 0 bases from J, with 7 bases in between. Germline V lookup: CDR1 SNHLY, CDR2 FYNNEI. The rearrangement uses TRBV2 and TRBJ2-4; unclear D gene. This clonotype originated in a man aged 18 to 35 in good health. Some clones in this sample may be carry-over from other donors' samples. Input material: naive CD4+ T cells from PBMCs. Noted subset: CD45RA+ positively selected. CDR3 region: CASTRVAKNIQYF. As DNA, the CDR3 is TGTGCCAGCACTAGAGTAGCCAAAAACATTCAGTACTTC.